This T cell receptor (beta chain) stems from a study of control samples from healthy donors and cancer patients. The V gene's germline CDR1 is KGHSH and CDR2 LQKENI. The CDR3 contains 16 residues. The V and J ends lost 2 bases and 6 bases, in that order; junction bases with no gene match: 12. Sequencing was performed with immunoSEQ multiplex PCR; in TCRdb, only in-frame clones are kept and a portion is missing. The sample contains some 150,000 clones, 80% to 95% of which appear only once. This clone turned up a few times. This TCR was recovered from a man under 40 in good health. The chain recombines TRBV18 with TRBJ2-7; TRBD2 matches 8 bases. The sample taken for sequencing was blood. CDR3 DNA sequence: TGTGCCAGCTCACCATTGGGCGGGGGGACCCTCGGCGAGCAGTACTTC. This sequence encodes CASSPLGGGTLGEQYF.